Listed below are T cell receptor beta chains from one sample, sequenced in a study of spatial heterogeneity in lung cancer. One entry per CDR3 protein results from TCRdb running MiXCR on the 5' RACE reads. The repertoire has about 75,000 distinct CDR3 sequences, 13% of them found once; the top ten carry over 5.5%. The source was PBMCs, collected at surgery. Receptor source: a male donor with early-stage non-small cell lung cancer. Each CDR3 is given with its conserved first and last residue. Fields, in order: J gene, clone size, V gene, D gene, CDR3 protein, CDR3 DNA. D genes are given only for firm matches. The size field is filled for only some rows; it gives once, few, many or a size class.

j_call: TRBJ2-2
clone_size: many
v_call: TRBV4-1
d_call: NA
cdr3_aa: CASSQDSAGAGELFF
cdr3_nt: TGCGCCAGCAGCCAAGACTCCGCCGGGGCCGGGGAGCTGTTTTTT

j_call: TRBJ2-1
clone_size: NA
v_call: TRBV5-1
d_call: TRBD2
cdr3_aa: CASSSGGGSPNEQFF
cdr3_nt: TGCGCCAGCAGCTCAGGCGGCGGGAGTCCGAATGAGCAGTTCTTC

j_call: TRBJ2-7
clone_size: many
v_call: TRBV10-3
d_call: NA
cdr3_aa: CAISELGGTQQYF
cdr3_nt: TGTGCCATCAGTGAGTTAGGAGGGACTCAGCAGTACTTC

j_call: TRBJ1-1
clone_size: NA
v_call: TRBV5-5
d_call: TRBD1
cdr3_aa: CASSRREQGSTEAFF
cdr3_nt: TGTGCCAGCAGCCGCAGGGAACAGGGGTCCACTGAAGCTTTCTTT

j_call: TRBJ1-1
clone_size: NA
v_call: TRBV6-2/TRBV6-3
d_call: NA
cdr3_aa: CASSLFRMNTEAFF
cdr3_nt: TGTGCCAGCAGCTTATTCAGAATGAACACTGAAGCTTTCTTT

j_call: TRBJ2-7
clone_size: NA
v_call: TRBV4-1
d_call: TRBD1
cdr3_aa: CASTQGPGQSSYEQYF
cdr3_nt: TGCGCCAGCACCCAAGGCCCGGGACAGAGCTCCTACGAGCAGTACTTC

j_call: TRBJ1-2
clone_size: once
v_call: TRBV7-2
d_call: NA
cdr3_aa: CASTVSRGYGYTF
cdr3_nt: TGTGCCAGCACCGTCTCCAGGGGCTATGGCTACACCTTC

j_call: TRBJ2-1
clone_size: NA
v_call: TRBV7-2
d_call: NA
cdr3_aa: CASSLAGGPDDEQFF
cdr3_nt: TGTGCCAGCAGCTTAGCGGGGGGCCCGGACGATGAGCAGTTCTTC

j_call: TRBJ2-7
clone_size: few
v_call: TRBV29-1
d_call: TRBD2
cdr3_aa: CSVTGKGLREQYF
cdr3_nt: TGCAGTGTAACGGGAAAGGGACTACGGGAGCAGTACTTC

j_call: TRBJ2-2
clone_size: few
v_call: TRBV12-5
d_call: NA
cdr3_aa: CASGLAQSNTGELFF
cdr3_nt: TGTGCTAGTGGTTTGGCACAGAGCAACACCGGGGAGCTGTTTTTT

j_call: TRBJ2-1
clone_size: NA
v_call: TRBV4-1
d_call: NA
cdr3_aa: CASSHVRENNEQFF
cdr3_nt: TGCGCCAGCAGCCATGTCCGGGAGAACAATGAGCAGTTCTTC

j_call: TRBJ2-5
clone_size: NA
v_call: TRBV5-1
d_call: TRBD2
cdr3_aa: CASSLEGGRETQYF
cdr3_nt: TGCGCCAGCAGCTTGGAAGGCGGGAGAGAGACCCAGTACTTC

j_call: TRBJ2-1
clone_size: few
v_call: TRBV10-3
d_call: TRBD2
cdr3_aa: CAISPGLAGSSSYNEQFF
cdr3_nt: TGTGCCATCAGTCCGGGACTAGCGGGATCTTCCTCCTACAATGAGCAGTTCTTC

j_call: TRBJ2-3
clone_size: few
v_call: TRBV27
d_call: NA
cdr3_aa: CASSRETDTQYF
cdr3_nt: TGTGCCAGCAGTCGCGAGACAGATACGCAGTATTTT

j_call: TRBJ1-2
clone_size: few
v_call: TRBV29-1
d_call: NA
cdr3_aa: CSVVQDNYGYTF
cdr3_nt: TGCAGCGTTGTTCAGGACAACTATGGCTACACCTTC

j_call: TRBJ1-3
clone_size: few
v_call: TRBV7-2
d_call: TRBD1
cdr3_aa: CASSLGDRISGNTIYF
cdr3_nt: TGTGCCAGCAGCTTAGGGGACAGGATCTCTGGAAACACCATATATTTT

j_call: TRBJ2-1
clone_size: few
v_call: TRBV7-2
d_call: NA
cdr3_aa: CASSSRRTHNEQFF
cdr3_nt: TGTGCCAGCAGCTCGAGACGCACCCACAATGAGCAGTTCTTC

j_call: TRBJ2-7
clone_size: NA
v_call: TRBV7-9
d_call: TRBD1
cdr3_aa: CASRPGTAYEQYF
cdr3_nt: TGTGCCAGCAGACCCGGGACAGCCTACGAGCAGTACTTC

j_call: TRBJ2-4
clone_size: many
v_call: TRBV2
d_call: NA
cdr3_aa: CASSESPDLKYF
cdr3_nt: TGTGCCAGCAGTGAATCTCCAGATCTGAAGTACTTC

j_call: TRBJ1-1
clone_size: NA
v_call: TRBV28
d_call: NA
cdr3_aa: CASSLRTAKTEAFF
cdr3_nt: TGTGCCAGCAGCTTGCGGACCGCGAAGACTGAAGCTTTCTTT

j_call: TRBJ2-2
clone_size: few
v_call: TRBV20-1
d_call: TRBD2
cdr3_aa: CSAQTSGRARNTGELFF
cdr3_nt: TGCAGTGCTCAAACTAGCGGGAGGGCCCGGAACACCGGGGAGCTGTTTTTT

j_call: TRBJ2-7
clone_size: NA
v_call: TRBV4-1
d_call: NA
cdr3_aa: CASSQGQTIYEQYF
cdr3_nt: TGCGCCAGCAGCCAAGGACAGACTATCTACGAGCAGTACTTC

j_call: TRBJ2-5
clone_size: NA
v_call: TRBV25-1
d_call: NA
cdr3_aa: CASSVTGIETQYF
cdr3_nt: TGTGCCAGCAGTGTCACGGGGATCGAGACCCAGTACTTC

j_call: TRBJ2-1
clone_size: many
v_call: TRBV6-5
d_call: NA
cdr3_aa: CASSSHLAGEQFF
cdr3_nt: TGTGCCAGCAGTTCTCACTTAGCCGGGGAGCAGTTCTTC

j_call: TRBJ1-6
clone_size: many
v_call: TRBV28
d_call: NA
cdr3_aa: CASRVQTAYNSPLHF
cdr3_nt: TGTGCCAGCAGAGTACAGACAGCCTATAATTCACCCCTCCACTTT

j_call: TRBJ2-3
clone_size: NA
v_call: TRBV5-8
d_call: TRBD2
cdr3_aa: CASTQGLAGGDTQYF
cdr3_nt: TGTGCCAGCACCCAAGGACTAGCGGGAGGGGATACGCAGTATTTT

j_call: TRBJ2-7
clone_size: few
v_call: TRBV6-5
d_call: TRBD1
cdr3_aa: CASSYSGRWGQGNEQYF
cdr3_nt: TGTGCCAGCAGTTACTCGGGACGTTGGGGACAGGGAAACGAGCAGTACTTC

j_call: TRBJ1-1
clone_size: many
v_call: TRBV20-1
d_call: NA
cdr3_aa: CSARAGGWTEAFF
cdr3_nt: TGCAGTGCTAGAGCCGGGGGGTGGACTGAAGCTTTCTTT

j_call: TRBJ2-4
clone_size: many
v_call: TRBV5-1
d_call: NA
cdr3_aa: CASSLAEVGPGFIQYF
cdr3_nt: TGCGCCAGCAGCTTGGCCGAGGTCGGTCCGGGTTTCATTCAGTACTTC

j_call: TRBJ1-3
clone_size: few
v_call: TRBV5-4
d_call: NA
cdr3_aa: CASSDRGSGNTIYF
cdr3_nt: TGTGCCAGCTCAGACCGGGGCTCTGGAAACACCATATATTTT

j_call: TRBJ2-1
clone_size: NA
v_call: TRBV6-2/TRBV6-3
d_call: TRBD1
cdr3_aa: CASSYSGTGVSDEQFF
cdr3_nt: TGTGCCAGCAGTTATTCCGGGACAGGGGTTAGCGATGAGCAGTTCTTC

j_call: TRBJ2-5
clone_size: NA
v_call: TRBV7-9
d_call: NA
cdr3_aa: CASSANRSPETQYF
cdr3_nt: TGTGCCAGCAGCGCGAACAGGAGCCCAGAGACCCAGTACTTC

j_call: TRBJ2-7
clone_size: many
v_call: TRBV5-1
d_call: TRBD2
cdr3_aa: CASSSQGTSIDEQYF
cdr3_nt: TGCGCCAGCAGCTCCCAAGGGACTAGCATCGACGAGCAGTACTTC

j_call: TRBJ1-2
clone_size: NA
v_call: TRBV12-3/TRBV12-4
d_call: TRBD1
cdr3_aa: CASERGRGSNYGYTF
cdr3_nt: TGTGCCAGCGAGAGGGGGCGCGGATCTAACTATGGCTACACCTTC

j_call: TRBJ2-5
clone_size: NA
v_call: TRBV29-1
d_call: TRBD2
cdr3_aa: CSVSSGQETQYF
cdr3_nt: TGCAGCGTCTCTAGCGGCCAAGAGACCCAGTACTTC

j_call: TRBJ2-5
clone_size: many
v_call: TRBV4-1
d_call: NA
cdr3_aa: CASSRLQGETQYF
cdr3_nt: TGCGCCAGCAGCCGGCTACAGGGAGAGACCCAGTACTTC

j_call: TRBJ1-5
clone_size: many
v_call: TRBV18
d_call: NA
cdr3_aa: CASSPGGISNQPQHF
cdr3_nt: TGTGCCAGCTCACCCGGGGGGATTAGCAATCAGCCCCAGCATTTT

j_call: TRBJ2-1
clone_size: NA
v_call: TRBV24-1
d_call: TRBD2
cdr3_aa: CATSDPGLAGTSEQFF
cdr3_nt: TGTGCCACCAGTGATCCCGGACTAGCGGGAACGAGTGAGCAGTTCTTC

j_call: TRBJ1-1
clone_size: few
v_call: TRBV20-1
d_call: NA
cdr3_aa: CSARDIRESDTEAFF
cdr3_nt: TGCAGTGCTAGAGATATAAGGGAATCGGACACTGAAGCTTTCTTT

j_call: TRBJ2-7
clone_size: NA
v_call: TRBV12-3/TRBV12-4
d_call: NA
cdr3_aa: CASATLGSSYEQYF
cdr3_nt: TGTGCCAGCGCCACCCTAGGGAGCTCCTACGAGCAGTACTTC

j_call: TRBJ2-3
clone_size: few
v_call: TRBV5-1
d_call: NA
cdr3_aa: CASSDTRHTDTQYF
cdr3_nt: TGCGCCAGCAGCGACACACGACACACAGATACGCAGTATTTT

j_call: TRBJ2-1
clone_size: many
v_call: TRBV3-1
d_call: TRBD2
cdr3_aa: CASSHPLLAGGPVNEQFF
cdr3_nt: TGTGCCAGCAGCCACCCACTCTTAGCGGGAGGGCCGGTTAATGAGCAGTTCTTC

j_call: TRBJ2-5
clone_size: NA
v_call: TRBV2
d_call: NA
cdr3_aa: CASSEWSGAATQYF
cdr3_nt: TGTGCCAGCAGTGAATGGTCGGGGGCGGCAACCCAGTACTTC

j_call: TRBJ2-5
clone_size: few
v_call: TRBV9
d_call: TRBD2
cdr3_aa: CASSLRPSGGIQETQYF
cdr3_nt: TGTGCCAGCAGCCTCCGGCCTAGCGGGGGTATCCAAGAGACCCAGTACTTC

j_call: TRBJ2-5
clone_size: NA
v_call: TRBV11-3
d_call: NA
cdr3_aa: CASSFGGTFETQYF
cdr3_nt: TGTGCCAGCAGCTTTGGAGGGACGTTCGAGACCCAGTACTTC

j_call: TRBJ1-2
clone_size: NA
v_call: TRBV30
d_call: NA
cdr3_aa: CAARAGGYTF
cdr3_nt: TGTGCCGCCCGCGCTGGGGGCTACACCTTC

j_call: TRBJ2-3
clone_size: many
v_call: TRBV20-1
d_call: TRBD2
cdr3_aa: CSASRSASGSSSGDTQYF
cdr3_nt: TGCAGTGCTAGCCGGTCGGCTAGCGGGAGCAGTTCGGGAGATACGCAGTATTTT

j_call: TRBJ2-3
clone_size: few
v_call: TRBV29-1
d_call: TRBD1
cdr3_aa: CSLDRGFGGTDTQYF
cdr3_nt: TGCAGCCTGGACAGGGGGTTTGGAGGCACAGATACGCAGTATTTT

j_call: TRBJ2-7
clone_size: few
v_call: TRBV6-5
d_call: TRBD2
cdr3_aa: CASSFGLAAEYEQYF
cdr3_nt: TGTGCCAGCAGTTTCGGACTAGCGGCTGAATACGAGCAGTACTTC

j_call: TRBJ2-7
clone_size: NA
v_call: TRBV12-3/TRBV12-4
d_call: TRBD1
cdr3_aa: CASSLRGGQADEQYF
cdr3_nt: TGTGCCAGCAGTTTAAGAGGGGGACAGGCCGACGAGCAGTACTTC

j_call: TRBJ1-5
clone_size: many
v_call: TRBV7-9
d_call: NA
cdr3_aa: CASSSSGISNQPQHF
cdr3_nt: TGTGCCAGCAGCTCATCGGGGATTAGCAATCAGCCCCAGCATTTT

j_call: TRBJ2-7
clone_size: NA
v_call: TRBV11-1
d_call: TRBD2
cdr3_aa: CASSAVGRPSYEQYF
cdr3_nt: TGTGCCAGCAGCGCCGTCGGGAGGCCCTCCTACGAGCAGTACTTC

j_call: TRBJ1-1
clone_size: few
v_call: TRBV29-1
d_call: TRBD1
cdr3_aa: CSVDRAGAFF
cdr3_nt: TGCAGCGTCGACAGGGCGGGCGCTTTCTTT

j_call: TRBJ1-2
clone_size: NA
v_call: TRBV5-1
d_call: TRBD1
cdr3_aa: CASSYGQGHSSGYTF
cdr3_nt: TGCGCCAGCAGCTACGGACAGGGCCACTCTAGTGGCTACACCTTC

j_call: TRBJ2-7
clone_size: few
v_call: TRBV5-4
d_call: TRBD2
cdr3_aa: CASSSRREKVYEQYF
cdr3_nt: TGTGCCAGCAGCTCGAGGCGGGAGAAGGTCTACGAGCAGTACTTC

j_call: TRBJ2-1
clone_size: many
v_call: TRBV10-3
d_call: NA
cdr3_aa: CAIRDSLGDEQFF
cdr3_nt: TGTGCCATCAGGGACAGCCTTGGGGATGAGCAGTTCTTC

j_call: TRBJ2-1
clone_size: many
v_call: TRBV10-1
d_call: NA
cdr3_aa: CASSRSTWGQFF
cdr3_nt: TGCGCCAGCAGTCGCTCTACCTGGGGGCAGTTCTTC

j_call: TRBJ2-1
clone_size: few
v_call: TRBV5-4
d_call: NA
cdr3_aa: CASSSPLAQGNEQFF
cdr3_nt: TGTGCCAGCAGCTCCCCGTTGGCGCAGGGCAATGAGCAGTTCTTC

j_call: TRBJ2-1
clone_size: NA
v_call: TRBV20-1
d_call: NA
cdr3_aa: CSAKGVRVNEQFF
cdr3_nt: TGCAGTGCTAAAGGAGTTCGGGTAAATGAGCAGTTCTTC

j_call: TRBJ2-7
clone_size: NA
v_call: TRBV18
d_call: NA
cdr3_aa: CASSPSRGDEQYF
cdr3_nt: TGTGCCAGCTCACCCTCCCGGGGAGACGAGCAGTACTTC